This is a list of T cell receptor beta chains from one sample in a study of T cells after yellow fever vaccination. TCRdb re-analysed the 5' RACE reads in MiXCR, keeping a single row per CDR3 protein. Of 250,000 or so distinct CDR3 sequences listed, more than 3.5% are singletons. The specimen was PBMCs, collected 15 days after the yellow fever booster vaccination. Receptors were obtained from a man between 18 and 29 years old who received the YFV17D yellow fever vaccine. The CDR3 runs from the conserved cysteine through the conserved F or W. The D gene is left open where the match is weak. Some rows mark clone size as missing; the rest say once, few, many or name a class of expanded clone.

length: 15
J: TRBJ2-4
V: TRBV10-3
size: many
D: TRBD1
DNA: TGTGCCATCAGTGAGTCGAAGGGACAGGGAAACATTCAGTACTTC
CDR3: CAISESKGQGNIQYF

length: 13
J: TRBJ2-1
V: TRBV20-1
size: many
D: .
DNA: TGCAGTGCTAGAGCTCCCAATGTGGCTGAGCAGTTCTTC
CDR3: CSARAPNVAEQFF

length: 12
J: TRBJ1-2
V: TRBV7-9
size: many
D: .
DNA: TGTGCCAGCAGCTTAGGCAGTCCTGGCTACACCTTC
CDR3: CASSLGSPGYTF

length: 14
J: TRBJ2-7
V: TRBV20-1
size: many
D: TRBD2
DNA: TGCAGTGCTAGACCTAGCGGGGGGGCAAGGGAGCAGTACTTC
CDR3: CSARPSGGAREQYF

length: 12
J: TRBJ2-7
V: TRBV27
size: many
D: .
DNA: TGTGCCAGCAGTTTAAACCTTAACGAGCAGTACTTC
CDR3: CASSLNLNEQYF

length: 14
J: TRBJ2-2
V: TRBV10-3
size: many
D: TRBD1
DNA: TGTGCCATCAGAAGACAGGGTGCCACCGGGGAGCTGTTTTTT
CDR3: CAIRRQGATGELFF

length: 14
J: TRBJ1-4
V: TRBV5-5
size: many
D: .
DNA: TGTGCCAGCAGCTTGGAATGGGGCGGTGAAAAACTGTTTTTT
CDR3: CASSLEWGGEKLFF

length: 15
J: TRBJ2-5
V: TRBV3-1
size: many
D: .
DNA: TGTGCCAGCAGCCGAGGAGGACGGTCTGCTGAGACCCAGTACTTC
CDR3: CASSRGGRSAETQYF

length: 15
J: TRBJ2-4
V: TRBV6-2/TRBV6-3
size: many
D: TRBD1
DNA: TGTGCCAGCAGTTACGAGGACAGGGAGCAGGACATTCAGTACTTC
CDR3: CASSYEDREQDIQYF

length: 12
J: TRBJ2-2
V: TRBV2
size: many
D: .
DNA: TGTGCCAGCACCTACTCCACCGGGGAGCTGTTTTTT
CDR3: CASTYSTGELFF

length: 16
J: TRBJ2-6
V: TRBV6-2/TRBV6-3
size: .
D: .
DNA: TGTGCCAGCACTGGGTTGGGGGCGTCTGGGGCCAACGTCCTGACTTTC
CDR3: CASTGLGASGANVLTF

length: 15
J: TRBJ2-3
V: TRBV6-2/TRBV6-3
size: many
D: .
DNA: TGTGCCAGCAGTTACACTGACAGAATAAGAGATACGCAGTATTTT
CDR3: CASSYTDRIRDTQYF

length: 16
J: TRBJ1-6
V: TRBV5-4
size: many
D: .
DNA: TGTGCCAGCAGCTTGTCCCACGATGGGGCCGATTCACCCCTCCACTTT
CDR3: CASSLSHDGADSPLHF

length: 15
J: TRBJ1-5
V: TRBV6-5
size: many
D: TRBD1
DNA: TGTGCCAGCAGCAAGACAGGGGGCGTGGGTCAGCCCCAGCATTTT
CDR3: CASSKTGGVGQPQHF

length: 12
J: TRBJ1-4
V: TRBV28
size: many
D: .
DNA: TGTGCCAGCAGTTCGACTAATGAAAAACTGTTTTTT
CDR3: CASSSTNEKLFF

length: 11
J: TRBJ2-2
V: TRBV10-2
size: .
D: .
DNA: TGCGCCGTCCTAGGGGACCGGGAGCTGTTTTTT
CDR3: CAVLGDRELFF

length: 16
J: TRBJ2-5
V: TRBV3-1
size: many
D: TRBD1
DNA: TGTGCCAGCAGCCAAGTGTCAGGGGGCATATCAGAGACCCAGTACTTC
CDR3: CASSQVSGGISETQYF

length: 14
J: TRBJ1-1
V: TRBV5-1
size: many
D: .
DNA: TGCGCCAGCAGCTTGACCCCGGGGGGCACTGAAGCTTTCTTT
CDR3: CASSLTPGGTEAFF

length: 15
J: TRBJ2-3
V: TRBV20-1
size: many
D: .
DNA: TGCAGTGCTCGACAGGACAGAGGAGGCACAGATACGCAGTATTTT
CDR3: CSARQDRGGTDTQYF

length: 13
J: TRBJ2-1
V: TRBV30
size: many
D: .
DNA: TGTGCCTGCAACCCAGATCACTACAATGAGCAGTTCTTC
CDR3: CACNPDHYNEQFF

length: 15
J: TRBJ2-3
V: TRBV5-4
size: many
D: .
DNA: TGTGCCAGCAGCTCACCCCAGACAGCTTCGGATACGCAGTATTTT
CDR3: CASSSPQTASDTQYF

length: 16
J: TRBJ2-3
V: TRBV6-5
size: few
D: TRBD2
DNA: TGTGCCAGCAGTTACTCTGGGCTAGCGGGGTCAGATACGCAGTATTTT
CDR3: CASSYSGLAGSDTQYF

length: 15
J: TRBJ1-4
V: TRBV5-5
size: many
D: .
DNA: TGTGCCAGCAGCGGGCGGCTTGCAACTAATGAAAAACTGTTTTTT
CDR3: CASSGRLATNEKLFF

length: 16
J: TRBJ2-1
V: TRBV6-2/TRBV6-3
size: many
D: TRBD1
DNA: TGTGCCAGCAGAACGATACAGGGGAGCTCCTACAATGAGCAGTTCTTC
CDR3: CASRTIQGSSYNEQFF

length: 16
J: TRBJ1-5
V: TRBV20-1
size: medium-sized
D: TRBD1
DNA: TGCAGTGCTAGAGATCGGACAGGGGGAGGGCATCAGCCCCAGCATTTT
CDR3: CSARDRTGGGHQPQHF

length: 13
J: TRBJ2-1
V: TRBV18
size: many
D: .
DNA: TGTGCCAGCTCTATACTTCGGGCAGGGGTAGGCCGCTTC
CDR3: CASSILRAGVGRF

length: 14
J: TRBJ1-4
V: TRBV12-3/TRBV12-4
size: many
D: TRBD1
DNA: TGTGCCAGCAGTTCGGGACAGGGACTTGTAAAACTGTTTTTT
CDR3: CASSSGQGLVKLFF

length: 13
J: TRBJ2-7
V: TRBV5-4
size: many
D: .
DNA: TGTGCCAGCAGCTTGGTCGGTTCCTACGAGCAGTACTTC
CDR3: CASSLVGSYEQYF

length: 14
J: TRBJ2-1
V: TRBV18
size: many
D: .
DNA: TGTGCCAGCTCAACCAATGGAGGGTCCGATGAGCAGTTCTTC
CDR3: CASSTNGGSDEQFF

length: 12
J: TRBJ2-3
V: TRBV5-1
size: many
D: .
DNA: TGCGCCAGCAGCTTTTTATTGGATACGCAGTATTTT
CDR3: CASSFLLDTQYF

length: 14
J: TRBJ1-5
V: TRBV19
size: many
D: TRBD1
DNA: TGTGCCAGCCGGACAGGGGGTATCGGACAGCCCCAGCATTTT
CDR3: CASRTGGIGQPQHF

length: 12
J: TRBJ1-5
V: TRBV20-1
size: many
D: .
DNA: TGCAGTGCAAGCGCGGGGGATCAGCCCCAGCATTTT
CDR3: CSASAGDQPQHF

length: 16
J: TRBJ2-5
V: TRBV7-9
size: many
D: TRBD2
DNA: TGTGCCAGCAGCTTAGGGCGCGGGACTACTCAAGAGACCCAGTACTTC
CDR3: CASSLGRGTTQETQYF

length: 16
J: TRBJ1-1
V: TRBV7-8
size: many
D: .
DNA: TGTGCCAGCAGCTTAGCTAAATTAGCCATGAACACTGAAGCTTTCTTT
CDR3: CASSLAKLAMNTEAFF

length: 14
J: TRBJ1-1
V: TRBV5-1
size: many
D: .
DNA: TGCGCCAGCAGGGTGTCGGGGGCGAACACTGAAGCTTTCTTT
CDR3: CASRVSGANTEAFF

length: 15
J: TRBJ2-2
V: TRBV5-1
size: many
D: .
DNA: TGCGCCAGCAGCTTCTCGGTGCCGGGGACCGGGGAGCTGTTTTTT
CDR3: CASSFSVPGTGELFF

length: 14
J: TRBJ1-1
V: TRBV20-1
size: .
D: .
DNA: TGCAGTGCTAGACCGGGACGTACGAACACTGAAGCTTTCTTT
CDR3: CSARPGRTNTEAFF

length: 14
J: TRBJ2-3
V: TRBV5-6
size: many
D: .
DNA: TGTGCCAGCAGCTTGGATGCGAACACAGATACGCAGTATTTT
CDR3: CASSLDANTDTQYF

length: 15
J: TRBJ1-2
V: TRBV4-1
size: many
D: .
DNA: TGCGCCAGCAGCCATGCCTCGGGGGTCGGGTATGGCTACACCTTC
CDR3: CASSHASGVGYGYTF

length: 17
J: TRBJ2-1
V: TRBV19
size: few
D: TRBD1
DNA: TGTGCCAGTAGTCATTCCCCGGACAGGGTATTTGGGAATGAGCAGTTCTTC
CDR3: CASSHSPDRVFGNEQFF

length: 13
J: TRBJ2-1
V: TRBV29-1
size: many
D: .
DNA: TGCAGCGTTGAAGCAGACTTAGCATATGAGCAGTTCTTC
CDR3: CSVEADLAYEQFF

length: 13
J: TRBJ1-6
V: TRBV25-1
size: many
D: .
DNA: TGTGCCAGCAGTGTTTGGGATGATTCACCCCTCCACTTT
CDR3: CASSVWDDSPLHF

length: 15
J: TRBJ2-1
V: TRBV27
size: many
D: TRBD2
DNA: TGTGCCAGCAAGATCACTAGCGGGGGGGCCAATGAGCAGTTCTTC
CDR3: CASKITSGGANEQFF

length: 14
J: TRBJ1-1
V: TRBV7-2
size: many
D: .
DNA: TGTGCCAGCAGCTTAGTGTCCGGTAACACTGAAGCTTTCTTT
CDR3: CASSLVSGNTEAFF

length: 14
J: TRBJ1-5
V: TRBV6-1
size: many
D: .
DNA: .
CDR3: CASSSTLGYQPQHF

length: 16
J: TRBJ2-1
V: TRBV20-1
size: many
D: TRBD1
DNA: TGCAGTGCTCTAAGGACGGGACAGGGAGTTTACAATGAGCAGTTCTTC
CDR3: CSALRTGQGVYNEQFF

length: 13
J: TRBJ2-2
V: TRBV20-1
size: many
D: .
DNA: TGCAGTGCTAGATCGGGACCCACCGGGGAGCTGTTTTTT
CDR3: CSARSGPTGELFF

length: 12
J: TRBJ1-3
V: TRBV2
size: many
D: .
DNA: TGTGCCAGCAGTGGCGAAGGAAACACCATATATTTT
CDR3: CASSGEGNTIYF

length: 15
J: TRBJ2-3
V: TRBV2
size: many
D: .
DNA: TGTGCCAGCAGTGAGATAAGTCAGAACACAGATACGCAGTATTTT
CDR3: CASSEISQNTDTQYF

length: 15
J: TRBJ2-3
V: TRBV6-1
size: many
D: .
DNA: TGTGCCAGCAGTGAAGCGGGCAGAGTCACAGATACGCAGTATTTT
CDR3: CASSEAGRVTDTQYF

length: 12
J: TRBJ2-5
V: TRBV19
size: many
D: .
DNA: TGTGCCAGTAGTATACTCGGAGAGACCCAGTACTTC
CDR3: CASSILGETQYF

length: 17
J: TRBJ1-3
V: TRBV12-3/TRBV12-4
size: many
D: .
DNA: TGTGCCAGCAGCCTAAGGGGACCGACGAACTCTGGAAACACCATATATTTT
CDR3: CASSLRGPTNSGNTIYF

length: 13
J: TRBJ2-7
V: TRBV18
size: many
D: TRBD1
DNA: TGTGCCAGCTCACCGTGGGACAGGGGCTATTCGTACTTC
CDR3: CASSPWDRGYSYF

length: 16
J: TRBJ2-5
V: TRBV5-6
size: many
D: .
DNA: TGTGCCAGCAGCGGCAACGACGGTGGGGCATATGAGACCCAGTACTTC
CDR3: CASSGNDGGAYETQYF

length: 14
J: TRBJ2-5
V: TRBV5-1
size: .
D: TRBD2
DNA: TGCGCCAGCAGCTTGTTGGTAGCGGGAGAGACCCAGTACTTC
CDR3: CASSLLVAGETQYF